The 14 T cell receptor beta chains below come from one sample, sequenced in a study of metastatic and nonmetastatic thyroid tumors (dated by TCRdb to the early 2020s). No patient had received any treatment before thyroid surgery. Library preparation employed PCR. Sequencing was carried out with an Illumina HiSeq 4000. The public reads were run again by TCRdb, first through fastp at Q25 and then through MiXCR, and only productive beta chains were kept. This sample comprises 7,000 to 8,000 clones, around 30% of them detected only once. The ten largest clones represent roughly 41% of the sample. The sequencing input was tumor tissue. These receptors were obtained from a male donor with papillary thyroid cancer or a benign thyroid nodule (not recorded which). Some clones in this sample may be carry-over from other donors' samples.

The rearrangement joins TRBV28 to TRBJ1-5, with TRBD1 matching 7 bases. Germline assignment: CDR1 MDHEN and CDR2 SYDVKM. The CDR3 is 16 residues long. J gave up 6 bases and V 6 bases, and 14 bases lay outside the gene matches. The CDR3 DNA reads as TGTGCCAGCAGCCCAAAGGGGGCTCGGAAAAGTCAGCCCCAGCATTTT. This translates into CASSPKGARKSQPQHF.

This clone was counted only a few times. The chain has TRBV6-5 and TRBJ2-5; D is unresolved. Germline V gives CDR1 MNHEY, CDR2 SVGAGI. The CDR3 extends over 15 amino acids. The V end was cut by 2 bases, the J end by 0 bases, with 10 bases between. CDR3 in amino acids: CASSYRPTNQETQYF. Here the CDR3 DNA reads TGTGCCAGCAGTTACCGTCCGACCAACCAAGAGACCCAGTACTTC.

This clone was detected only a few times. The chain employs TRBV12-3 or TRBV12-4 and TRBJ2-2, with D uncertain. Trimming took 2 bases from V and 4 from J, leaving 5 bases between them. The length of the CDR3 is 13 residues. CDR3 in amino acids: CASSLISTGELFF. Here the CDR3 DNA reads TGTGCCAGCAGTTTAATATCCACCGGGGAGCTGTTTTTT.

The CDR3 here is CASSLDPGGTDTQYF. CDR3 DNA sequence: TGTGCCAGCAGCTTAGACCCGGGAGGCACAGATACGCAGTATTTT. The chain is built from TRBV7-6 and TRBJ2-3; TRBD2 is a possible D gene (6 bases). CDR3 length equals 15 residues. V shed 1 base and J shed 1 base, with 9 bases lying between them. The V gene's germline CDR1 is SGHVS and CDR2 FNYEAQ.

This clone is a singleton in its sample. The V gene is TRBV20-1, the J gene TRBJ1-5; D is unresolved. Germline V CDR1 and CDR2: DFQATT, SNEGSKA (reference sequence). The CDR3 is 13 residues long. Trimming pared 3 bases from V and 3 bases from J, leaving 9 bases between. The CDR3 spells CSASQKINQPQHF. DNA for the CDR3: TGCAGTGCTAGCCAGAAGATCAATCAGCCCCAGCATTTT.

This sequence joins TRBV12-3 or TRBV12-4 and TRBJ2-2; the match to TRBD2 covers 11 bases. The CDR3 spans 19 residues. V shed 5 bases, J shed 5 bases, and the junction held 16 bases outside the gene matches. In DNA, the CDR3 is TGTGCCAGCAGTATAAATCATAAGTCTAGCGGGAGGTTGACCGGGGAGCTGTTTTTT. It codes for CASSINHKSSGRLTGELFF.

The chain carries TRBV20-1 and TRBJ2-2, with no clear D. The CDR3 length is 12 residues. The germline V gene has CDR1 DFQATT and CDR2 SNEGSKA (reference sequence). V was pared by 1 base and J by 6 bases, with 6 bases between. DNA for the CDR3: TGCAGTGCTAGAGTCCCCCCCGGGGAGCTGTTTTTT. Encoded protein: CSARVPPGELFF.

This rearrangement joins TRBV24-1 to TRBJ1-2, with D hard to call. The V and J ends lost 2 bases and 3 bases respectively, with 9 bases between them. The CDR3 extends over 14 amino acids. CDR1 is KGHDR, CDR2 SFDVKD, per germline. The CDR3 region is CATSDSTFYYGYTF. The DNA of the CDR3 is TGTGCCACCAGTGATTCAACATTTTACTATGGCTACACCTTC.

This sequence joins TRBV19 and TRBJ2-2; D is unresolved. Germline CDR1 is LNHDA and CDR2 is SQIVND (reference sequence). V lost 6 bases, J lost 4 bases, and 9 bases lay in between. This CDR3 is 13 amino acids long. The CDR3 reads CASSGTTTGELFF. Written as DNA, the CDR3 is TGTGCCAGTAGCGGCACGACCACCGGGGAGCTGTTTTTT.

By share, this clone counts as large. The chain employs TRBV25-1 and TRBJ1-1; D call uncertain. The V gene's germline CDR1 is MGHDK and CDR2 SYGVNS. The CDR3 length is 15 residues. V lost 3 bases, J lost 3 bases, and 14 bases lay in between. CDR3 sequence: CASSDGRSGDTEAFF. CDR3 DNA sequence: TGTGCCAGCAGTGACGGCAGGTCGGGCGACACTGAAGCTTTCTTT.

J is TRBJ2-1 and V is TRBV7-3; D unresolved. The CDR3 extends over 13 amino acids. V lost 5 bases and J 7 bases, leaving 12 bases between the germline ends. The germline gives CDR1 SGHTA, CDR2 FQGTGA. DNA of the CDR3: TGTGCCAGCAGCCAACTGGCGCAAAATGAGCAGTTCTTC. Translated, it gives CASSQLAQNEQFF.

The chain joins TRBV5-3 to TRBJ2-5; D is perhaps TRBD1 (5 bases). TRBJ2-1 explains the end of the DNA better; the J call may be wrong. TRBV5-3 is given ORF status, its function remaining uncertain. The CDR3 runs 12 residues. The CDR3 here is CASSSVGREQFF. The DNA of the CDR3 is TGTGCCAGCAGTTCGGTGGGGCGGGAGCAGTTCTTC.

The chain combines TRBV24-1 with TRBJ1-2, with 7 positions matching TRBD1. From germline, CDR1 is KGHDR and CDR2 SFDVKD. This CDR3 has 18 residues. J lost 3 bases, V lost 2 bases, and 14 bases had no gene match. In nucleotides, the CDR3 is TGTGCCACCAGTGATTCCCCAGGGGGGCAGGAACATGACTATGGCTACACCTTC. Protein: CATSDSPGGQEHDYGYTF.

V is TRBV10-1 and J is TRBJ2-1; TRBD2 agrees at 13 bases. This CDR3 spans 19 amino acids. Losses at the gene ends were 0 bases for V and 4 bases for J; bases not matched to a gene: 9. Germline V gives CDR1 WNHNN, CDR2 SYGVQD (reference sequence). Written as DNA, the CDR3 is TGCGCCAGCAGTGAGTCAACGGTGACTAGCGGGAGGACTTACAATGAGCAGTTCTTC. This codes for CASSESTVTSGRTYNEQFF.